This TCR beta chain was sequenced during a study of pediatric ulcerative colitis (dated by TCRdb to about 2019). Some background on the complete study: From nine newly diagnosed, treatment-naive pediatric ulcerative colitis patients and four non-IBD control children, paired blood and rectal samples were collected. Broader findings and caveats from the paper: A couple of rectal CDR3 clonotypes were detected in all ulcerative colitis patients and were not detected in any of the controls. Repertoires were derived from total lymphocyte DNA, so rare subsets such as regulatory T cells may have patterns not reflected. Compared with controls, ulcerative colitis patients showed significantly higher autologous blood-rectal clonal overlap, a finding that suggests increased T cell trafficking to inflamed tissue. A couple of patients' blood samples yielded substantially fewer templates for technical reasons and were excluded from blood-rectal overlap analysis. With only a few individuals, the healthy control group was small. Controls, mild-moderate and acute severe colitis patients were separated by rectal repertoire features, and reduced rectal diversity due to clonal expansions was observed in acute severe colitis.

Of note for this clone: This clone's antigen is unknown. No qualities accompany the bases; no much larger clone lies one base away.

Using the immunoSEQ TRB Survey service, rearranged CDR3 beta regions were amplified from genomic DNA with multiplex V and J primers. To keep sequencing depth the same across samples, survey-level depth of up to 500,000 reads per sample was applied. Libraries were purified, pooled and sequenced on Illumina technology. Regarding the original processing steps: immunoSEQ online tools were used for productive clonality, sample overlap, pairwise scatters, CDR3 beta length, V/D/J gene usage and productiveness. Calculated diversity was defined as the number of unique rearrangements divided by total templates times 100, and Shannon and Simpson indices were additionally computed. Principal component analysis was performed on Z-score normalized data with the R prcomp function and the ggbiplot package. Morisita's index was used to quantify the clonal overlap between blood and rectum within each subject. TCRdb re-hosts the immuneACCESS table, in-frame sequences only. Its copies lack some clones; in the studies checked, an unresolved V gene accounts for under half of them, and the cause for the rest is not known. For V, J and clone size, that table is used; D and trimming come from the DNA. For this sample there are roughly 54,000 clones; about 87% appear just once. The ten largest make up nearly 1.5% of the sample.

V loses 1 base of germline sequence and J loses 7 bases, and the interval between the two ends is 11 bases. The germline V gene encodes CDR1 MNHNY and CDR2 SVGAGI (reference sequence). The CDR3 spans 14 residues, from the cysteine through the phenylalanine. CDR3 DNA is the only sequence kept; it has 42 bases, read in frame from the first base. In controls, colonoscopy was performed for suspected IBD, macroscopically and histologically normal endoscopy was observed, and no IBD diagnosis was made within the following year. Blood was sampled at the time of the colonoscopy. The Wizard kit (Promega) was used to extract genomic DNA from the blood and intestinal samples.

Recombination connected TRBV6-6 to TRBJ1-5; too little of a D gene remains to name it. The origin of this receptor is a boy younger than 18 who was a control in a study of pediatric ulcerative colitis. The sample was blood. This receptor carries the CDR3 CASSYFPREQPQHF. The nucleotides are TGTGCCAGCAGTTACTTTCCTAGGGAACAGCCCCAGCATTTT.